Presented here are 11 T cell receptor beta chains from one specimen sequenced in a study of cytomegalovirus exposure and HLA in healthy donors. Vbeta (60) and Jbeta (13) primers were used in the PCR. Only in-frame clones appear in the TCRdb table, and some are missing; sequencing was by immunoSEQ multiplex PCR. The sample yields 230,000 or so clones, approximately 91% seen once. The sample taken for sequencing was PBMCs. The source of these receptors is a girl aged 2 to 10 in good health and CMV-seronegative.

The chain recombines TRBV27 with TRBJ1-5; D remains ambiguous. Germline V gene lookup returns CDR1 MNHEY and CDR2 SMNVEV (reference sequence). The CDR3 is 14 residues long. The V and J ends lost 3 bases and 7 bases respectively, with 13 bases between them. CDR3 in amino acids: CASSFKEGVQPQHF. The CDR3 bases are TGTGCCAGCAGTTTTAAGGAGGGAGTACAGCCCCAGCATTTT.

The J gene is TRBJ2-4, the V gene TRBV14; TRBD1 agrees at 7 bases. Germline loops: CDR1 SGHDN, CDR2 FVKESK. CDR3 size: 15 residues. V was clipped by 6 bases and J by 2 bases; unmatched bases: 7. This CDR3 reads CASRRQGWTKNIQYF. Written as DNA, the CDR3 is TGTGCCAGCAGGCGACAGGGCTGGACCAAAAACATTCAGTACTTC.

The chain combines TRBV6-1 with TRBJ2-1, with TRBD1 identical over 7 bases. J gave up 2 bases and V 2 bases, and 6 bases lay outside the gene matches. Germline loops: CDR1 MNHNS, CDR2 SASEGT. This CDR3 is built from 16 residues. The CDR3 DNA reads as TGTGCCAGCAGTGAAACTGGGACAGCCCCCTACAATGAGCAGTTCTTC. The encoded protein is CASSETGTAPYNEQFF.

The V and J genes are TRBV21-1 and TRBJ1-2; no check of the table's D call, TRBD1, against the DNA was made. TRBV21-1 is an annotated pseudogene. The length of the CDR3 is 14 residues. In DNA, the CDR3 is TGTGCCAGCAGCAAAGGGGGACAGGGTTATGGCTACACCTTC. Its translation: CASSKGGQGYGYTF.

The rearrangement uses TRBV11-2 and TRBJ2-7, with 8 bases fitting TRBD1. V shed 7 bases and J 5 bases; nucleotides not matched to a gene: 7. CDR3 length: 13 residues. Germline V gives CDR1 SGHAT, CDR2 FQNNGV. The DNA for the CDR3 is TGTGCCAGCACGGGACAGGCGGTACACGAGCAGTACTTC. It encodes CASTGQAVHEQYF.

The V gene is TRBV13, the J gene TRBJ2-1; 13 bases match TRBD2. CDR3 length: 16 amino acids. Germline lookup yields CDR1 PRHDT and CDR2 FYEKMQ (reference sequence). V lost 0 bases, J lost 8 bases, and 4 bases stayed unmatched. CDR3 coding DNA: TGTGCCAGCAGCTTAGGCATAGGACTAGCGGGAGATGAGCAGTTCTTC. Translated, it gives CASSLGIGLAGDEQFF. The whole variable domain, remainder taken from reference TRBV13 and TRBJ2-1, is AAGVIQSPRHLIKEKRETATLKCYPIPRHDTVYWYQQGPGQDPQFLISFYEKMQSDKGSIPDRFSAQQFSDYHSELNMSSLELGDSALYFCASSLGIGLAGDEQFFGPGTRLTVL.

The J gene is TRBJ1-2, the V gene TRBV5-1, with 7 bases aligning to TRBD1. Unmatched junction bases numbered 9, after V lost 0 bases and J lost 4 bases. This CDR3 comprises 16 residues. Germline-derived CDR1 and CDR2 are SGHRS and YFSETQ. CDR3 in amino acids: CASSLEPLDRVYGYTF. Here the CDR3 DNA reads TGCGCCAGCAGCTTGGAACCCCTCGACAGGGTCTATGGCTACACCTTC. Combining the CDR3 with reference TRBV5-1 and TRBJ1-2 gives the whole variable domain KAGVTQTPRYLIKTRGQQVTLSCSPISGHRSVSWYQQTPGQGLQFLFEYFSETQRNKGNFPGRFSGRQFSNSRSEMNVSTLELGDSALYLCASSLEPLDRVYGYTFGSGTRLTVV.

This chain connects TRBV9 to TRBJ2-7; unclear D gene. Germline lookup yields CDR1 SGDLS and CDR2 YYNGEE. The CDR3 is 13 amino acids. V was pared by 0 bases and J by 0 bases, with 4 bases between. DNA for the CDR3: TGTGCCAGCAGCGTAGGACTCTCCTACGAGCAGTACTTC. Its protein product is CASSVGLSYEQYF.

Here the CDR3 DNA reads TGCAGCGCCATCGGGGAGTGGGGGGGGGAGACCCAGTACTTC. It translates to CSAIGEWGGETQYF. The J gene is TRBJ2-5, the V gene TRBV29-1; 7 bases are shared with TRBD2. CDR1 is SQVTM, CDR2 ANQGSEA, per germline. Germline trimming cut 7 bases from V and 5 bases from J; bases unmatched to any gene: 13. The CDR3 runs 14 residues. The full variable domain, with the rest looked up from reference TRBV29-1 and TRBJ2-5, is SAVISQKPSRDICQRGTSLTIQCQVDSQVTMMFWYRQQPGQSLTLIATANQGSEATYESGFVIDKFPISRPNLTFSTLTVSNMSPEDSSIYLCSAIGEWGGETQYFGPGTRLLVL.

The chain couples TRBV2 to TRBJ2-3; D ambiguous. V was cut by 5 bases and J by 4 bases, with 10 bases left in between. CDR3 length: 13 amino acids. From germline, CDR1 is SNHLY and CDR2 FYNNEI. The DNA for the CDR3 is TGTGCCAGCAGTTTTTTTAGTTCAGATACGCAGTATTTT. Translating gives CASSFFSSDTQYF.

The chain recombines TRBV7-9 with TRBJ1-1, with D possibly being TRBD1 (6 bases). Germline V gives CDR1 SEHNR, CDR2 FQNEAQ (reference sequence). V lost 3 bases and J lost 0, with 8 bases in between. There are 14 residues in the CDR3. The DNA of the CDR3 is TGTGCCAGCAGCTTGCAGGGGATGAACACTGAAGCTTTCTTT. It yields the protein CASSLQGMNTEAFF.